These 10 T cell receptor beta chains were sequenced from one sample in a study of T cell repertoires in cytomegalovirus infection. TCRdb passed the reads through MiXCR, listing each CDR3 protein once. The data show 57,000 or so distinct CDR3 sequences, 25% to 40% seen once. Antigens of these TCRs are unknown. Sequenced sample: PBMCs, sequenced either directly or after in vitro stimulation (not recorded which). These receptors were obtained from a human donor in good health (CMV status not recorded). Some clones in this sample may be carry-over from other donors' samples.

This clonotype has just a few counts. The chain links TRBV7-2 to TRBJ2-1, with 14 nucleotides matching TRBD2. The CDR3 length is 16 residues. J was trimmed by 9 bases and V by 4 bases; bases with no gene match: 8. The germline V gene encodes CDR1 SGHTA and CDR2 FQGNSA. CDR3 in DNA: TGTGCCAGCAGCTCCGGGACTAGCGGGAGCAGGAGTGAGCAGTTCTTC. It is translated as CASSSGTSGSRSEQFF.

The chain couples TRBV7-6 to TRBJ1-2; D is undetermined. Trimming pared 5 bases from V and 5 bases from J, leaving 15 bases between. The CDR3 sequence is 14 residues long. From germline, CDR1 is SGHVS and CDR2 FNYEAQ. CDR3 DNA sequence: TGTGCCAGCAGCGGGAACGGGTTTGATTATGGCTACACCTTC. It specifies CASSGNGFDYGYTF.

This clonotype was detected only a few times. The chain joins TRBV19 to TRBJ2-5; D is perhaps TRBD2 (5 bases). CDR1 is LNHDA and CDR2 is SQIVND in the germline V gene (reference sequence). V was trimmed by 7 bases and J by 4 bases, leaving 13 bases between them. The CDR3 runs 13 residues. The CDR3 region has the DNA TGTGCCAGTACGCCGGGGATGGGAGAGACCCAGTACTTC. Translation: CASTPGMGETQYF.

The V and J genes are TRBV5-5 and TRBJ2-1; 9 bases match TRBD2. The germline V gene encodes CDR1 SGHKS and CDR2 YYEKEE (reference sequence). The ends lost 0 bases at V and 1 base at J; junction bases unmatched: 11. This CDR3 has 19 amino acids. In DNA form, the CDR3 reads TGTGCCAGCAGCTTGGGTCTAGCGGGGCCGAAAAGTTCCTACAATGAGCAGTTCTTC. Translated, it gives CASSLGLAGPKSSYNEQFF.

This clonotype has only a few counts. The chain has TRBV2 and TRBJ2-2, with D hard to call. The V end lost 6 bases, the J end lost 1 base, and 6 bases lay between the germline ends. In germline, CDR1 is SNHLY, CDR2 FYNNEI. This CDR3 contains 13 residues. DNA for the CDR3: TGTGCCAGCAGCACAGAGAACACCGGGGAGCTGTTTTTT. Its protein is CASSTENTGELFF.

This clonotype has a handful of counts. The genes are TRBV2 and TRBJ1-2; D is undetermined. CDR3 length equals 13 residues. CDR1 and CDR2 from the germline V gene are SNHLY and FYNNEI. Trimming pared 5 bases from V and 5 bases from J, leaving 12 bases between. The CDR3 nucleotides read TGTGCCAGCAGTCAGTTTGCTGCGTATGGCTACACCTTC. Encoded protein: CASSQFAAYGYTF.

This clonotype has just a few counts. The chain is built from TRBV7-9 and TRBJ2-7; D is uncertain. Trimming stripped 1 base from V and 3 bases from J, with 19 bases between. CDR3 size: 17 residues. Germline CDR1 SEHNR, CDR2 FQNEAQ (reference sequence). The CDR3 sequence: CASSLGGSRKVYYEQYF. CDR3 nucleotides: TGTGCCAGCAGCTTAGGAGGAAGCAGGAAGGTTTACTACGAGCAGTACTTC.

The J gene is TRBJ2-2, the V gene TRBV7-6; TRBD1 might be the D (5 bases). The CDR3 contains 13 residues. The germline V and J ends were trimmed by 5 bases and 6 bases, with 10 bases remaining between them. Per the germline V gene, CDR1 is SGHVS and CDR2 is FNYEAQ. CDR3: CASSIGQPGELFF. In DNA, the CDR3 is TGTGCCAGCAGCATTGGACAACCCGGGGAGCTGTTTTTT.

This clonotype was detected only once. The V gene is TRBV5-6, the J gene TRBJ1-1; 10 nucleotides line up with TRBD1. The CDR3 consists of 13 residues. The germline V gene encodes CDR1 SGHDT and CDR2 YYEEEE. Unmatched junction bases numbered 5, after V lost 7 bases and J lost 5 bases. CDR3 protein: CASQGTGETEAFF. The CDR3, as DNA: TGTGCCAGCCAAGGGACAGGGGAGACTGAAGCTTTCTTT.

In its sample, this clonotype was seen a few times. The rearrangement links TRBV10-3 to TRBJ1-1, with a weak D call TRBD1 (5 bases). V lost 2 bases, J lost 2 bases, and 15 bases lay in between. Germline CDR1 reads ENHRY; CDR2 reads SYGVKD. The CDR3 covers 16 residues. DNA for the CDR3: TGTGCCATCAGTGAGCCTCAGGGACGGGGAAACACTGAAGCTTTCTTT. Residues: CAISEPQGRGNTEAFF.